These 20 T cell receptor beta chains originate from one sample sequenced in a study of human T cells and chemical hapten exposure. TCRdb re-analysed the RACE reads in MiXCR, keeping a single row per CDR3 protein. The profile covers about 120,000 distinct CDR3 sequences, with approximately 14% appearing a single time and 0.8% to 1% taken by the ten largest. Time point indicated: patch test 1, 2 weeks after DPC sensitization. Sample treatment: therapeutic diphenylcyclopropenone sensitization with weekly scalp DPC. The starting material was whole blood, obtained in connection with sensitization to the hapten diphenylcyclopropenone (DPC). The origin of the receptors is a young man with alopecia areata. Some clones in this sample may be carry-over from other donors' samples.

This rearrangement joins TRBV18 to TRBJ2-2; D not certain. Trimming took 8 bases from V and 5 from J, leaving 12 bases between them. The germline CDR1 and CDR2 sequences are KGHSH and LQKENI. The CDR3 length is 13 residues. For the CDR3, the DNA is TGTGCCAGCCGAGGCCCCGATACCGGGGAGCTGTTTTTT. As protein: CASRGPDTGELFF.

This clonotype was counted a few times. This chain links TRBV5-4 with TRBJ2-1; TRBD1 aligns across 9 bases. Germline CDR1 is SGHNT and CDR2 is YYREEE (reference sequence). The CDR3 is 15 residues long. The ends lost 2 bases at V and 9 bases at J; junction bases unmatched: 9. The CDR3 bases are TGTGCCAGCAGCTTATCCGGGACAGGGTCAAGTGAGCAGTTCTTC. Protein: CASSLSGTGSSEQFF.

This clonotype was seen only once. The V call is TRBV15, the J call TRBJ1-4; no firm D call. The CDR3 is made up of 14 amino acids. V lost 5 bases to trimming and J lost 7 bases, with 14 bases between them. Germline V gene lookup returns CDR1 LNHNV and CDR2 YYDKDF (reference sequence). In nucleotides, the CDR3 is TGTGCCACCAGCTTTGCGGGCCGAAGTGAAAAACTGTTTTTT. It codes for CATSFAGRSEKLFF.

This clonotype was seen a handful of times. This chain links TRBV25-1 with TRBJ2-1; 8 nucleotides agree with TRBD2. The trim removed 4 bases at V and 8 bases at J, leaving 7 bases unmatched. CDR1 and CDR2 (germline): MGHDK, SYGVNS. The CDR3 totals 14 residues. The CDR3 nucleotides are TGTGCCAGCAGTGGAGCGGGGGCGCGGGATGAGCAGTTCTTC. Translated: CASSGAGARDEQFF.

The chain is built from TRBV20-1 and TRBJ2-7; D is unclear. The ends were cut back, 0 bases at V and 2 bases at J, with 14 bases in the middle. Looked up from germline, CDR1 is DFQATT and CDR2 is SNEGSKA (reference sequence). The CDR3 covers 15 residues. The CDR3 nucleotides read TGCAGTGCTAGAGATCCGCAGGCACAACCCTACGAGCAGTACTTC. Translation: CSARDPQAQPYEQYF.

This chain connects TRBV6-2 or TRBV6-3 to TRBJ2-4; D could derive from TRBD1 or TRBD2 (6 bases each). The CDR3 is made up of 14 amino acids. Trimming left V 7 bases short and J 5 bases short, with 15 bases between. Germline CDR1 MNHEY, CDR2 SVGEGT. The chain's CDR3 is CASTRDWTENIQYF. CDR3 coding DNA: TGTGCCAGCACCCGGGACTGGACAGAAAACATTCAGTACTTC.

The sample holds a few counts of this clonotype. The chain combines TRBV12-3 or TRBV12-4 with TRBJ2-3, with no clear D. V was trimmed by 6 bases and J by 1 base, leaving 20 bases between them. This CDR3 is built from 17 residues. CDR3 bases: TGTGCCAGCAGCTCCCTAGACGTAGAAGATGGCACAGATACGCAGTATTTT. It codes for CASSSLDVEDGTDTQYF.

This clonotype was counted a few times. The V and J genes are TRBV5-4 and TRBJ2-7; D assignment may be TRBD1 or TRBD2 (5 bases each). Germline lookup yields CDR1 SGHNT and CDR2 YYREEE (reference sequence). Trimming stripped 4 bases from V and 4 bases from J, with 15 bases between. The CDR3 has 14 amino acids. Written as DNA, the CDR3 is TGTGCCAGCAGCAGGGACGGAAAACTGTACGAGCAGTACTTC. Amino acids: CASSRDGKLYEQYF.

Only a few counts were recorded for this clonotype. The gene calls are TRBV20-1 and TRBJ2-1, with a possible D match to TRBD1 (5 bases). V lost 1 base, J lost 2 bases, and 12 bases lay in between. Germline assignment: CDR1 DFQATT and CDR2 SNEGSKA (reference sequence). This CDR3 region has 15 residues. The CDR3 sequence: CSARGRVVTYNEQFF. The CDR3 DNA follows: TGCAGTGCTAGAGGCAGGGTAGTGACCTACAATGAGCAGTTCTTC.

This clonotype turned up a few times. This chain links TRBV4-3 with TRBJ2-5; 7 bases align to TRBD1. The V gene's germline CDR1 is LGHNA and CDR2 YSLEER. The length of the CDR3 is 16 residues. The V segment lost 0 bases and the J segment 9 bases; nucleotides outside the gene matches: 13. In nucleotides, the CDR3 is TGCGCCAGCAGCCAAGATAGGGGGCAGGGCCTGAAGGCCCAGTACTTC. Its protein is CASSQDRGQGLKAQYF.

This clonotype turned up a few times. V and J are TRBV7-2 and TRBJ1-5, with a weak D call TRBD1 (6 bases). Germline CDR1 reads SGHTA; CDR2 reads FQGNSA. The V end lost 1 base, the J end lost 6 bases, and 13 bases lay between the germline ends. The CDR3 extends over 15 amino acids. CDR3 in DNA: TGTGCCAGCAGCTTAGGATTACAGGGAGGTCAGCCCCAGCATTTT. It encodes CASSLGLQGGQPQHF.

The CDR3 DNA reads as TGCAGTGCTAGAGAAAACAGGAACTTCTATGGCTACACCTTC. Amino acid sequence: CSARENRNFYGYTF. The chain links TRBV20-1 to TRBJ1-2, with a weak D call TRBD1 (5 bases). This CDR3 comprises 14 residues. Germline CDR1 and CDR2: DFQATT and SNEGSKA (reference sequence). V dropped 0 bases and J dropped 4 bases, with 12 bases sitting between them.

This chain links TRBV4-3 with TRBJ2-5; D assignment may be TRBD1 or TRBD2 (5 bases each). This CDR3 has 15 residues. V was pared by 2 bases and J by 6 bases, with 16 bases between. Germline CDR1 is LGHNA and CDR2 is YSLEER. The CDR3 spells CASSQYRDDWQTQYF. The CDR3 DNA reads TGCGCCAGCAGCCAATACCGGGACGATTGGCAGACCCAGTACTTC.

The chain is built from TRBV4-3 and TRBJ2-1, with TRBD2 identical over 7 bases. V shed 1 base and J 2 bases; nucleotides not matched to a gene: 5. CDR1 is LGHNA, CDR2 YSLEER, per germline. The CDR3 is made up of 16 amino acids. As DNA, the CDR3 is TGCGCCAGCAGCCAAGTTCTACTAGCGACCTACAATGAGCAGTTCTTC. This gives the protein CASSQVLLATYNEQFF.

This clonotype was counted between two and nine times. The V and J genes are TRBV28 and TRBJ1-2; D call uncertain. CDR3 length: 12 amino acids. With 5 bases removed from V and 7 bases from J, the gap between germline ends came to 11 bases. Germline V gene sequence: CDR1 MDHEN, CDR2 SYDVKM. The CDR3 nucleotides read TGTGCCAGCAGTCCCCAGAGGCTTGGCTACACCTTC. It yields the protein CASSPQRLGYTF.

In its sample, this clonotype was seen a few times. The chain carries TRBV19 and TRBJ1-5; 8 bases align to TRBD1. This CDR3 comprises 13 residues. J gave up 7 bases and V 8 bases, and 7 bases lay outside the gene matches. In germline, CDR1 is LNHDA, CDR2 SQIVND (reference sequence). DNA of the CDR3: TGTGCCAGTGGAACAGGGGGATCCCAGCCCCAGCATTTT. Translating it yields CASGTGGSQPQHF. The full variable domain, completed using reference TRBV19 and TRBJ1-5, is DGGITQSPKYLFRKEGQNVTLSCEQNLNHDAMYWYRQDPGQGLRLIYYSQIVNDFQKGDIAEGYSVSREKKESFPLTVTSAQKNPTAFYLCASGTGGSQPQHFGDGTRLSIL.

This chain links TRBV7-2 with TRBJ2-3, with 10 bases matching TRBD1. There are 16 residues in the CDR3. Germline lookup yields CDR1 SGHTA and CDR2 FQGNSA. J gave up 0 bases and V 6 bases, and 6 bases lay outside the gene matches. The CDR3 DNA reads as TGTGCCAGCAGATGGACAGGGGGACCTAGCACAGATACGCAGTATTTT. Its protein is CASRWTGGPSTDTQYF.

This clonotype was counted only a few times. The chain is built from TRBV20-1 and TRBJ2-5, with 8 bases lining up with TRBD1. This CDR3 has 14 amino acids. Germline assignment: CDR1 DFQATT and CDR2 SNEGSKA (reference sequence). V was clipped by 4 bases and J by 6 bases; unmatched bases: 10. The CDR3 DNA is TGCAGTGCTACCAAGGACAGGGATTTGAAGACCCAGTACTTC. Residues: CSATKDRDLKTQYF.

This clonotype was seen a handful of times. The V gene is TRBV5-1, the J gene TRBJ1-1, with D hard to call. Per the germline V gene, CDR1 is SGHRS and CDR2 is YFSETQ. V gave up 0 bases and J gave up 1 base, with 10 bases separating them. The CDR3 is 15 amino acids. The CDR3 is CASSLDNPKNTEAFF. CDR3 coding DNA: TGCGCCAGCAGCTTGGATAATCCGAAGAACACTGAAGCTTTCTTT.

This clonotype showed up just a few times. This rearrangement joins TRBV12-3 or TRBV12-4 to TRBJ2-3; 11 bases agree with TRBD1. The CDR3 has 15 residues. The trim removed 6 bases at V and 4 bases at J, leaving 6 bases unmatched. Written as DNA, the CDR3 is TGTGCCAGCAGGCCCCGGACAGGGGGCGCAGATACGCAGTATTTT. Translating gives CASRPRTGGADTQYF.